Following are 5 T cell receptor beta chains from one sample sequenced in a study of blood T cells in healthy people across ages. Using a J-beta primer mix together with a sample-barcoded 5' primer, a second PCR was run for roughly 6 to 12 cycles. TCRdb re-called the 5' RACE reads through MiXCR, storing one row per CDR3 protein. The sample has over 600,000 distinct CDR3 sequences; approximately 40% are singletons. The specimen was blood. The source is a man aged 80 or over in good health.

The chain combines TRBV20-1 with TRBJ2-1; 7 positions match TRBD2. The germline V gene encodes CDR1 DFQATT and CDR2 SNEGSKA (reference sequence). The CDR3 sequence is 16 residues long. The ends lost 0 bases at V and 3 bases at J; junction bases unmatched: 8. The CDR3 DNA reads as TGCAGTGCTAGAGAATCTAGCGGAGGGGACTACAATGAGCAGTTCTTC. It specifies CSARESSGGDYNEQFF.

This clonotype occurred a few times. This rearrangement joins TRBV24-1 to TRBJ2-1; D is unclear. The V gene lost 1 base and the J gene lost 10 bases, with 7 bases spanning the gap. Germline V gene sequence: CDR1 KGHDR, CDR2 SFDVKD. The CDR3 contains 12 residues. CDR3 bases: TGTGCCACCAGTGATTTACGTATGGAGCAGTTCTTC. This gives the protein CATSDLRMEQFF.

The chain joins TRBV6-1 to TRBJ1-2; 7 bases are a match to TRBD1. This CDR3 comprises 15 residues. Germline V lookup: CDR1 MNHNS, CDR2 SASEGT. The trim removed 1 base at V and 8 bases at J, leaving 10 bases unmatched. CDR3 DNA sequence: TGTGCCAGCAGTGAAGTCGAGGGGGCGACCTACGGCTACACCTTC. The encoded protein is CASSEVEGATYGYTF.

This chain links TRBV6-2 or TRBV6-3 with TRBJ2-3; D possibly corresponds to TRBD1 (5 bases). CDR3 length equals 16 residues. The germline V and J ends were trimmed by 2 bases and 3 bases, with 15 bases remaining between them. The germline V gene has CDR1 MNHEY and CDR2 SVGEGT. CDR3 sequence (DNA): TGTGCCAGCAGTTACCGACAGAGGCTCGGAACAGATACGCAGTATTTT. It yields the protein CASSYRQRLGTDTQYF.

The table lists this clonotype with a few counts. The rearrangement links TRBV9 to TRBJ2-7, with 14 bases fitting TRBD2. With 3 bases clipped from V and 3 bases from J, the junction kept 2 bases outside the gene matches. This CDR3 has 15 residues. Germline lookup yields CDR1 SGDLS and CDR2 YYNGEE. CDR3 in amino acids: CASSAGLAGVYEQYF. In DNA, the CDR3 is TGTGCCAGCAGCGCGGGACTAGCGGGAGTCTACGAGCAGTACTTC.